The clone carrying this T cell receptor beta chain showed up just a few times. Here immunoSEQ multiplex PCR was the method, and the copy in TCRdb shows in-frame clones only, minus some. The table lists about 78,000 clones, roughly 88% of them singletons, with roughly 1% in the top ten. This record comes from a study of blood T cell repertoires in COVID-19. The source is a woman between 45 and 65 years old in a cohort sampled during active COVID-19. Sequencing input: peripheral blood.

CDR3 bases: TGTGCCAGTAGTATAGCAATGAACACTGAAGCTTTCTTT. This sequence encodes CASSIAMNTEAFF. The chain is built from TRBV19 and TRBJ1-1; D unclear. V was pared by 1 base and J by 0 bases, with 3 bases between. This CDR3 is 13 amino acids long. CDR1 is LNHDA, CDR2 SQIVND, per germline (reference sequence).